The 7 T cell receptor beta chains reported below all come from one sample, sequenced in a study of regulatory T cells in long-lasting Graves disease. Sequencing libraries for TCR beta were prepared with iRepertoire HTBI primers and Arm-PCR of CDR3 regions. Using its own MiXCR run on the multiplex PCR reads, TCRdb lists one record per CDR3 protein. This sample has 440,000 or so distinct CDR3 sequences, with approximately 15% found just once. Described time point: newly diagnosed GD, antithyroid drugs for less than 3 months. Extracted RNA from PBMCs served as the source of the TCR library. These data also formed part of another study, on T cells in Graves' hyperthyroidism and ophthalmopathy.

The source material was peripheral blood mononuclear cells (PBMCs), sampled at new diagnosis, from a patient treated with antithyroid drugs. The receptors originated from a woman in her 30s with Graves disease.

This clonotype was picked up many times. This rearrangement joins TRBV30 to TRBJ2-7; 11 bases are a match to TRBD1. Per germline, CDR1 GTSNPN and CDR2 SVGIG (reference sequence). There are 15 residues in the CDR3. With 5 bases clipped from V and 3 bases from J, the junction kept 9 bases outside the gene matches. The CDR3 nucleotides read TGTGCCTGGTGGGAACCGGGACAGGGGGTCTACGAGCAGTACTTC. Its protein product is CAWWEPGQGVYEQYF.

This clonotype was counted ten times or more. This chain links TRBV7-3 with TRBJ2-3, with 10 bases that match TRBD2. Trimming cost V 2 bases and J 4 bases; bases outside gene matches: 9. CDR3 length: 17 residues. Per the germline V gene, CDR1 is SGHTA and CDR2 is FQGTGA. The CDR3 protein is CASSLSSSGSVSDTQYF. CDR3 coding DNA: TGTGCCAGCAGCTTATCGTCTAGCGGGAGTGTTTCAGATACGCAGTATTTT.

The sample holds many counts of this clonotype. This chain joins TRBV10-3 and TRBJ2-1, with 7 bases fitting TRBD2. V was pared by 4 bases and J by 9 bases, with 9 bases of the junction left unmatched. The CDR3 sequence is 14 residues long. Per the germline V gene, CDR1 is ENHRY and CDR2 is SYGVKD. The CDR3 sequence is CAISGAGGRVEQFF. For the CDR3, the DNA is TGTGCCATCAGTGGGGCCGGCGGGAGAGTTGAGCAGTTCTTC.

At least ten counts were recorded for this clonotype. J is TRBJ2-7 and V is TRBV6-1, with TRBD1 identical over 8 bases. CDR1 MNHNS and CDR2 SASEGT come from the germline V gene. J was trimmed by 6 bases and V by 6 bases; bases with no gene match: 10. This CDR3 contains 14 residues. Here the CDR3 DNA reads TGTGCCAGCAGAAACCACGGACAGGGAGGCGAGCAGTACTTC. As protein: CASRNHGQGGEQYF.

This clonotype was recorded many times. This chain connects TRBV2 to TRBJ2-6; D perhaps matches TRBD1 (6 bases). This CDR3 has 16 residues. V gave up 3 bases and J gave up 4 bases, with 13 bases separating them. The germline V gene has CDR1 SNHLY and CDR2 FYNNEI. The CDR3 coding sequence is TGTGCCAGCAGTGATCTGGGGGCGGAGGGGGCCAACGTCCTGACTTTC. Encoded protein: CASSDLGAEGANVLTF. The whole variable domain, remainder taken from reference TRBV2 and TRBJ2-6, is EPEVTQTPSHQVTQMGQEVILRCVPISNHLYFYWYRQILGQKVEFLVSFYNNEISEKSEIFDDQFSVERPDGSNFTLKIRSTKLEDSAMYFCASSDLGAEGANVLTFGAGSRLTVL.

This chain joins TRBV9 and TRBJ2-3; perhaps D is TRBD1 or TRBD2 (5 bases each). There are 15 residues in the CDR3. Germline CDR1 is SGDLS and CDR2 is YYNGEE. Trimming removed 0 bases from V and 1 base from J, with 9 bases in between. CDR3 region: CASSVVGTGTDTQYF. CDR3 in DNA: TGTGCCAGCAGCGTAGTGGGGACCGGCACAGATACGCAGTATTTT. Drawing the rest from reference TRBV9 and TRBJ2-3, the complete variable domain is DSGVTQTPKHLITATGQRVTLRCSPRSGDLSVYWYQQSLDQGLQFLIQYYNGEERAKGNILERFSAQQFPDLHSELNLSSLELGDSALYFCASSVVGTGTDTQYFGPGTRLTVL.

In its sample, this clonotype was seen a few times. The chain is built from TRBV5-1 and TRBJ1-2; no firm D call. The CDR3 has 13 amino acids. Germline V gene data show CDR1 as SGHRS and CDR2 as YFSETQ. V shed 4 bases and J shed 8 bases, with 15 bases lying between them. The CDR3 DNA sequence: TGCGCCAGCAGCCCGCTGAAGGGAGACGGCTACACCTTC. Translated, it gives CASSPLKGDGYTF.